Below are 18 T cell receptor beta chains sequenced from a single sample in a study of blood T cell repertoires in COVID-19 (dated by TCRdb to about 2020). Libraries were constructed by the immunoSEQ multiplex PCR assay. TCRdb retrieved this table from immuneACCESS and kept in-frame rearrangements only. Not all clones are present; in checked studies, unresolved V genes account for under half, and no reason is known for the remainder. The sample table holds approximately 400,000 clones, of which around 90% were seen once. Clones ranked in the top ten supply more than 0.95% of the sample. The sample comprised PBMCs or T cells enriched from blood (not recorded which). The receptors were sampled from a woman aged 18-35 years who had recovered from COVID-19.

This clone occurred a few times. V gene TRBV19 combines with J gene TRBJ1-2, with D uncertain. Trimming removed 7 bases from V and 7 bases from J, with 19 bases in between. Germline V gives CDR1 LNHDA, CDR2 SQIVND (reference sequence). The CDR3 spans 14 residues. The CDR3 region has the DNA TGTGCCAGTAACGGAGGCAGGCCTGAGTCTGGCTACACCTTC. Its translation is CASNGGRPESGYTF.

The V call is TRBV27, the J call TRBJ1-5; 7 nucleotides line up with TRBD1. J was trimmed by 3 bases and V by 4 bases; bases with no gene match: 3. Germline assignment: CDR1 MNHEY and CDR2 SMNVEV (reference sequence). The CDR3 is 14 amino acids. Here the CDR3 reads CASSWGQHNQPQHF. CDR3 sequence (DNA): TGTGCCAGCAGTTGGGGACAGCACAATCAGCCCCAGCATTTT.

This chain links TRBV6-5 with TRBJ1-2; 10 nucleotides match TRBD1. The germline V gene encodes CDR1 MNHEY and CDR2 SVGAGI. The J segment lost 8 bases and the V segment lost 0 bases, leaving 3 bases of the junction unmatched. The length of the CDR3 is 14 residues. The CDR3 loop is CASSYSDRGSGYTF. The CDR3 coding sequence is TGTGCCAGCAGTTACTCGGACAGGGGGTCCGGCTACACCTTC.

This chain uses TRBV10-3 with TRBJ1-2; 7 bases align to TRBD1. CDR3 length equals 16 residues. The germline gives CDR1 ENHRY, CDR2 SYGVKD. The junction had 10 bases not matched to a gene; V was cut back by 2 bases and J by 4 bases. In DNA, the CDR3 is TGTGCCATCAGTGAGGTGGGACAGATATTGTCCTATGGCTACACCTTC. The encoded protein is CAISEVGQILSYGYTF.

The chain has TRBV4-2 and TRBJ1-4, with D unresolved. The germline V gene encodes CDR1 LGHNA and CDR2 YNFKEQ. The ends were cut back, 1 base at V and 8 bases at J, with 11 bases in the middle. The CDR3 loop spans 14 amino acids. CDR3 sequence reads: CASSQGQEVEKLFF. As DNA, the CDR3 is TGTGCCAGCAGCCAAGGTCAGGAGGTCGAAAAACTGTTTTTT.

CDR3 protein: CASMPTGIYDTGGQETQYF. CDR3 DNA sequence: TGCGCCAGCATGCCGACTGGCATCTACGATACAGGGGGGCAAGAGACCCAGTACTTC. The chain joins TRBV10-2 to TRBJ2-5; 8 nucleotides line up with TRBD1. The ends lost 7 bases at V and 2 bases at J; junction bases unmatched: 21. The CDR3 runs 19 residues. Germline CDR1 reads WSHSY; CDR2 reads SAAADI.

DNA of the CDR3: TGTGCCAGTCAAAACGGAGGGTCCACAGATACGCAGTATTTT. Its protein product is CASQNGGSTDTQYF. The rearrangement links TRBV6-5 to TRBJ2-3, with D possibly TRBD2 on 6 matching bases. The CDR3 covers 14 residues. Germline CDR1 and CDR2: MNHEY and SVGAGI. Between the trimmed V and J ends, which lost 9 bases and 2 bases, there was a span of 15 bases.

V is TRBV2 and J is TRBJ2-7, with 9 bases matching TRBD1. The CDR3 is 13 amino acids. V shed 9 bases and J 5 bases; nucleotides not matched to a gene: 8. CDR1 is SNHLY, CDR2 FYNNEI, per germline. CDR3 protein: CARSGGQGDEQYF. The DNA for the CDR3 is TGTGCCAGGTCTGGGGGACAGGGAGACGAGCAGTACTTC.

This clone came up many times. Distinct nucleotide sequences in the sample also encode this CDR3. This chain uses TRBV3-1 (or the pseudogene TRBV3-2) with TRBJ1-1, with 7 bases identical to TRBD1. J lost 4 bases, V lost 1 base, and 3 bases had no gene match. The CDR3 extends over 14 amino acids. Germline assignment: CDR1 LGHDT and CDR2 YNNKEL (reference sequence). Written as DNA, the CDR3 is TGTGCCAGCAGCCAAGGACAGGGTTTCACTGAAGCTTTCTTT. Amino acid sequence: CASSQGQGFTEAFF.

The genes are TRBV27 and TRBJ1-2; 7 nucleotides align to TRBD1. Germline lookup yields CDR1 MNHEY and CDR2 SMNVEV (reference sequence). CDR3 length: 16 amino acids. Losses at the gene ends were 5 bases for V and 5 bases for J; bases not matched to a gene: 14. The CDR3 DNA follows: TGTGCCAGCAGTCCAAAACAGGGGCCTACCCCATATGGCTACACCTTC. It encodes CASSPKQGPTPYGYTF.

The chain couples TRBV19 to TRBJ1-2, with 10 bases matching TRBD1. The V segment lost 10 bases and the J segment 6 bases; nucleotides outside the gene matches: 5. Germline assignment: CDR1 LNHDA and CDR2 SQIVND (reference sequence). The CDR3 length is 12 residues. Written as DNA, the CDR3 is TGTGCCACCGCGGACAGGGGGGATGGCTACACCTTC. Its protein product is CATADRGDGYTF. The full variable domain, with the rest looked up from reference TRBV19 and TRBJ1-2, is DGGITQSPKYLFRKEGQNVTLSCEQNLNHDAMYWYRQDPGQGLRLIYYSQIVNDFQKGDIAEGYSVSREKKESFPLTVTSAQKNPTAFYLCATADRGDGYTFGSGTRLTVV.

For the CDR3, the DNA is TGTGCCAGCAGGGCGGGGGGGGTGGAGACCCAGTACTTC. Translated: CASRAGGVETQYF. The rearrangement uses TRBV27 and TRBJ2-5; TRBD2 matches at 9 bases. This CDR3 is 13 amino acids long. V lost 6 bases, J lost 5 bases, and 4 bases stayed unmatched. Looked up from germline, CDR1 is MNHEY and CDR2 is SMNVEV (reference sequence).

This clone occurred many times. The chain is built from TRBV4-2 and TRBJ2-1; 9 bases agree with TRBD2. This CDR3 contains 19 residues. Germline V gene sequence: CDR1 LGHNA, CDR2 YNFKEQ. V dropped 0 bases and J dropped 0; count of bases not matched to a gene: 9. The CDR3 region is CASSQEGIAGETSYNEQFF. CDR3 DNA sequence: TGTGCCAGCAGCCAAGAAGGGATAGCGGGGGAGACCTCCTACAATGAGCAGTTCTTC.

The chain links TRBV2 to TRBJ2-5, with TRBD2 matching 9 bases. CDR3 size: 16 residues. Germline assignment: CDR1 SNHLY and CDR2 FYNNEI. With V trimmed by 0 bases and J by 5 bases, 7 bases remained unmatched. The CDR3 region has the DNA TGTGCCAGCAGTGAAGCGCTTCGCGGGACTAGCGAGACCCAGTACTTC. This translates into CASSEALRGTSETQYF.

This sequence joins TRBV24-1 and TRBJ2-3, with 9 bases matching TRBD1. Per the germline V gene, CDR1 is KGHDR and CDR2 is SFDVKD. This CDR3 comprises 15 residues. V lost 5 bases to trimming and J lost 5 bases; unmatched junction nucleotides: 7. The CDR3 DNA is TGTGCCACCAGTGCCCCGGGACAGGGTCAAGATACGCAGTATTTT. As protein: CATSAPGQGQDTQYF.

In the case of this clone: Other DNA sequences in the same sample also yield this CDR3. The chain couples TRBV7-9 to TRBJ1-1, with unresolved D. This CDR3 spans 12 amino acids. The V end was cut by 5 bases, the J end by 4 bases, with 8 bases between. The germline V gene encodes CDR1 SEHNR and CDR2 FQNEAQ (reference sequence). CDR3 sequence reads: CASSPGGTEAFF. The CDR3 DNA follows: TGTGCCAGCAGCCCCGGCGGCACTGAAGCTTTCTTT.

The rearrangement links TRBV6-6 to TRBJ1-5; no clear D. With 0 bases removed from V and 1 base from J, the gap between germline ends came to 10 bases. There are 16 residues in the CDR3. Germline CDR1 is MNHNY and CDR2 is SVGAGI (reference sequence). DNA for the CDR3: TGTGCCAGCAGTTACTCGACGGGGTCCAGCAATCAGCCCCAGCATTTT. It encodes CASSYSTGSSNQPQHF.

The gene calls are TRBV18 and TRBJ1-4; TRBD1 matches 8 bases. Germline V CDR1 and CDR2: KGHSH, LQKENI. V was pared by 6 bases and J by 8 bases, with 5 bases of the junction left unmatched. This CDR3 contains 13 residues. The CDR3 sequence is CASSSGGGEKLFF. The CDR3, as DNA: TGTGCCAGCTCGTCAGGGGGCGGGGAAAAACTGTTTTTT.